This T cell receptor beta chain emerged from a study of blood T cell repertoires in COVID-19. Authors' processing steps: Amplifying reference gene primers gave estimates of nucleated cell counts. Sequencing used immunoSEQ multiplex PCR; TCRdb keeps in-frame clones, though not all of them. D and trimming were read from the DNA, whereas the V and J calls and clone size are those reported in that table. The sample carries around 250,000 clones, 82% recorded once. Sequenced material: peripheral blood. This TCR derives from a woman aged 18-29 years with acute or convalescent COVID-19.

Here the CDR3 reads CASREPGQGPHEQYF. DNA for the CDR3: TGTGCCAGCAGAGAGCCGGGACAGGGCCCCCACGAGCAGTACTTC. The chain couples TRBV28 to TRBJ2-7; 9 nucleotides match TRBD1. The CDR3 consists of 15 residues. Germline values: CDR1 MDHEN, CDR2 SYDVKM. V trimming: 6 bases; J trimming: 5 bases; junction bases outside the gene matches: 11.